This entry lists 11 T cell receptor beta chains sequenced from one sample in a study of blood T cell repertoires in COVID-19. The protocol was immunoSEQ multiplex PCR, while the TCRdb copy is restricted to in-frame clones and leaves out a portion. Of over 150,000 clones in the sample, approximately 94% are singletons; the top ten hold 0.7% to 0.8%. The sample comprised peripheral blood. The receptors come from a man aged 30-40 years with COVID-19, enrolled during active disease.

J is TRBJ1-2 and V is TRBV6-6; D remains unclear. CDR3 length: 12 residues. With 5 bases removed from V and 1 base from J, the gap between germline ends came to 5 bases. Germline-derived CDR1 and CDR2 are MNHNY and SVGAGI (reference sequence). The CDR3 DNA is TGTGCCAGCAGTGACAATAACTATGGCTACACCTTC. This codes for CASSDNNYGYTF.

In its sample, this clone was seen a few times. The genes are TRBV7-9 and TRBJ2-1; the match to TRBD2 covers 8 bases. Germline CDR1 and CDR2: SEHNR and FQNEAQ (reference sequence). The V and J ends lost 2 bases and 4 bases, in that order; junction bases with no gene match: 4. CDR3 length: 15 amino acids. CDR3 sequence: CASSLRTSRYNEQFF. The CDR3 DNA reads as TGTGCCAGCAGCTTAAGGACTAGCAGATACAATGAGCAGTTCTTC.

This clone appeared a single time. In the same sample, other DNA sequences code for this CDR3. The rearrangement joins TRBV6-5 to TRBJ1-3; weak D call: TRBD1 (5 bases). V gave up 2 bases and J gave up 0 bases, with 5 bases separating them. The CDR3 sequence is 14 residues long. Germline V CDR1 and CDR2: MNHEY, SVGAGI. CDR3 in DNA: TGTGCCAGCAGTTACCAGGGCTCTGGAAACACCATATATTTT. The encoded protein is CASSYQGSGNTIYF.

The rearrangement joins TRBV30 to TRBJ2-5; 9 bases are a match to TRBD1. This CDR3 contains 13 residues. With V trimmed by 0 bases and J by 5 bases, 1 base remained unmatched. In germline, CDR1 is GTSNPN, CDR2 SVGIG (reference sequence). CDR3 sequence (DNA): TGTGCCTGGAGTGTTGGGACAGGGGAGACCCAGTACTTC. Translated, it gives CAWSVGTGETQYF.

The rearrangement uses TRBV7-3 and TRBJ2-3, with D tentatively TRBD1 (6 bases). The V and J ends lost 2 bases and 0 bases respectively, with 6 bases between them. CDR1 is SGHTA and CDR2 is FQGTGA in the germline V gene. This CDR3 region has 14 residues. The CDR3 spells CASSLGQSTDTQYF. CDR3 DNA: TGTGCCAGCAGCTTAGGACAGAGCACAGATACGCAGTATTTT.

The chain uses TRBV4-2 and TRBJ2-3; 7 nucleotides line up with TRBD2. V was pared by 5 bases and J by 2 bases, with 4 bases of the junction left unmatched. The CDR3 covers 14 residues. The germline V gene has CDR1 LGHNA and CDR2 YNFKEQ. DNA for the CDR3: TGTGCCAGCAGCACCGGGGGGTACACAGATACGCAGTATTTT. It is translated as CASSTGGYTDTQYF.

This clone came up once. The CDR3 reads CASSFRDFPYNEQFF. The CDR3 nucleotides are TGTGCCAGCAGTTTTCGGGACTTCCCGTACAATGAGCAGTTCTTC. The J gene is TRBJ2-1, the V gene TRBV13; TRBD2 might be the D (6 bases). CDR1 and CDR2 (germline): PRHDT, FYEKMQ (reference sequence). The ends were cut back, 6 bases at V and 4 bases at J, with 16 bases in the middle. The CDR3 is made up of 15 amino acids.

This clone came up a few times. The rearrangement uses TRBV6-5 and TRBJ2-7; 9 nucleotides align to TRBD1. This CDR3 has 14 amino acids. Germline values: CDR1 MNHEY, CDR2 SVGAGI. V lost 5 bases, J lost 5 bases, and 7 bases stayed unmatched. For the CDR3, the DNA is TGTGCCAGCAGTACCCGACAGGGGGTGAACGAGCAGTACTTC. Amino acids: CASSTRQGVNEQYF.

The chain combines TRBV5-1 with TRBJ2-7; TRBD1 aligns across 9 bases. J was trimmed by 1 base and V by 2 bases; bases with no gene match: 1. The CDR3 spans 14 residues. Germline CDR1 is SGHRS and CDR2 is YFSETQ. The CDR3: CASSFGTGSYEQYF. The CDR3 DNA sequence: TGCGCCAGCAGCTTTGGGACAGGGTCCTACGAGCAGTACTTC.

The chain links TRBV7-9 to TRBJ1-2; TRBD1 matches 9 bases. J was trimmed by 6 bases and V by 6 bases; bases with no gene match: 8. This CDR3 is built from 14 residues. Germline V CDR1 and CDR2: SEHNR, FQNEAQ (reference sequence). The CDR3 DNA follows: TGTGCCAGCAGTCCTGGACAGGGGATTGATGGCTACACCTTC. Encoded protein: CASSPGQGIDGYTF.

This chain connects TRBV29-1 to TRBJ2-1; no definite D call. CDR1 is SQVTM and CDR2 is ANQGSEA in the germline V gene. The length of the CDR3 is 11 residues. The V gene lost 4 bases and the J gene lost 6 bases, with 7 bases spanning the gap. CDR3 in DNA: TGCAGCGTTGGGCACAGCAATGAGCAGTTCTTC. Translating gives CSVGHSNEQFF.